This TCR beta chain was obtained from a study of blood T cell repertoires in COVID-19. Overall study: Sample material is recorded as cDNA or gDNA derived from T cells, B-cell-depleted T cells, or PBMCs.

Germline assignment: CDR1 SGHRS and CDR2 YFSETQ. The V gene lost 1 base and the J gene lost 3 bases, with 11 bases spanning the gap. This CDR3 contains 15 residues. Across under 25 US areas, participants ranged in age from about 18 to 90 years. Cohort allocation depended upon clinical history that participants reported. Original processing notes: Nucleated cell number was recorded as an estimate derived from reference gene primer amplification. Assay: immunoSEQ multiplex PCR; the TCRdb copy retains only in-frame clones and omits some. D and trimming were read from the DNA, whereas the V and J calls and clone size are those reported in that table. The table records 350,000 to 550,000 clones, roughly nine tenths of them present only once.

This chain joins TRBV5-1 and TRBJ1-5; possible D gene TRBD1, 5 bases. The sequence was collected from a man aged 30 to 45 who had recovered from COVID-19. The material sequenced was PBMCs or T cells enriched from blood (not recorded which). CDR3 nucleotides: TGCGCCAGCAGCTTGCCGGGGGGGTACAATCAGCCCCAGCATTTT. Translated, it gives CASSLPGGYNQPQHF.